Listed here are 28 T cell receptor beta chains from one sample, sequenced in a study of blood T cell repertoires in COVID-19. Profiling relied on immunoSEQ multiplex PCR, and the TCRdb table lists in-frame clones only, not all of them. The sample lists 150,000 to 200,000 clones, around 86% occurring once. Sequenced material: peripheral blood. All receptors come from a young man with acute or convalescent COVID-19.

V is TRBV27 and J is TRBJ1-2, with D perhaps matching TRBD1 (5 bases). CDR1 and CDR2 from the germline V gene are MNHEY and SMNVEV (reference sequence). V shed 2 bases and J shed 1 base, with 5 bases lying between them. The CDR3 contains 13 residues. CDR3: CASSLDSNYGYTF. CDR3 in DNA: TGTGCCAGCAGTTTAGACAGTAACTATGGCTACACCTTC.

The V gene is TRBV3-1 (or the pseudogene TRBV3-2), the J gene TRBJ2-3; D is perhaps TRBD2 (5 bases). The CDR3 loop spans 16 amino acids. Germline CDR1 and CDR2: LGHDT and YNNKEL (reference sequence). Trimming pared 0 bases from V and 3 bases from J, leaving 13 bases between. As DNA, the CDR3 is TGTGCCAGCAGCCAAGATACCGGACTCATTACAGATACGCAGTATTTT. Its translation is CASSQDTGLITDTQYF.

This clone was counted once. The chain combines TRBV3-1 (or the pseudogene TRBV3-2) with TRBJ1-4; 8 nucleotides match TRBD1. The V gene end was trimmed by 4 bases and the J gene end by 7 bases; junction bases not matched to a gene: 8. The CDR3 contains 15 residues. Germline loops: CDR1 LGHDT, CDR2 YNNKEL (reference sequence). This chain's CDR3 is CASSRTGQAGEKLFF. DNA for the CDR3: TGTGCCAGCAGCCGGACGGGACAGGCAGGTGAAAAACTGTTTTTT.

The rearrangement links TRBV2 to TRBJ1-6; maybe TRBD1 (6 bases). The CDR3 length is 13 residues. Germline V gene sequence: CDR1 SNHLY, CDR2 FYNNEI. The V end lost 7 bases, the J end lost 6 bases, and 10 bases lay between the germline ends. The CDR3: CASTRDTNSPLHF. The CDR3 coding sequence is TGTGCCAGCACCCGGGACACTAATTCACCCCTCCACTTT.

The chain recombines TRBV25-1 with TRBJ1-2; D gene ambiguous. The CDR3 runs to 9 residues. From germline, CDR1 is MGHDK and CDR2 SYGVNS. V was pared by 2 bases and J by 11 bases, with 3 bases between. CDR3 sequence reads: CASSEPYTF. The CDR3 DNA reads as TGTGCCAGCAGTGAACCTTACACCTTC.

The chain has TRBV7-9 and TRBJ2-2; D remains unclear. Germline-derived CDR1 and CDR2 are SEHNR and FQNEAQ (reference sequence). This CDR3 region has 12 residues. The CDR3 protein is CAGRTNTGELFF. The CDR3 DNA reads TGTGCGGGCCGAACGAACACCGGGGAGCTGTTTTTT. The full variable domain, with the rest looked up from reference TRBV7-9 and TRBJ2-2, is DTGVSQNPRHKITKRGQNVTFRCDPISEHNRLYWYRQTLGQGPEFLTYFQNEAQLEKSRLLSDRFSAERPKGSFSTLEIQRTEQGDSAMYLCAGRTNTGELFFGEGSRLTVL.

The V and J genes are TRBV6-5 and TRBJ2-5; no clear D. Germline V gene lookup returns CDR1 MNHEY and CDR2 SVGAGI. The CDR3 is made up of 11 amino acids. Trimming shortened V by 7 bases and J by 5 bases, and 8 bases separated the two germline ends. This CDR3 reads CASTPRETQYF. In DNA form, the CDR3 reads TGTGCCAGCACCCCCCGTGAGACCCAGTACTTC.

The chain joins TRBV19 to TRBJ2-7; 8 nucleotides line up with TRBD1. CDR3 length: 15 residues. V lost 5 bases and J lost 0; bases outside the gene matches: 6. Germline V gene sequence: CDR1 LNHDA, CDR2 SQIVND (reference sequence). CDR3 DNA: TGTGCCAGTAGTCTCCCTGGACAGGGCTCCTACGAGCAGTACTTC. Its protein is CASSLPGQGSYEQYF. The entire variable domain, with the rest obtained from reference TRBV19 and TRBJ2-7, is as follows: DGGITQSPKYLFRKEGQNVTLSCEQNLNHDAMYWYRQDPGQGLRLIYYSQIVNDFQKGDIAEGYSVSREKKESFPLTVTSAQKNPTAFYLCASSLPGQGSYEQYFGPGTRLTVT.

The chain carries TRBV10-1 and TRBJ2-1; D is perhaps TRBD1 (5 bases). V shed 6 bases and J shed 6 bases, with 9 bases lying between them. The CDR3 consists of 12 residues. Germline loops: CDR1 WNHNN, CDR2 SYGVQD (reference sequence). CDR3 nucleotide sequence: TGCGCCAGCAGCTCAGGGTTCAATGAGCAGTTCTTC. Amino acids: CASSSGFNEQFF.

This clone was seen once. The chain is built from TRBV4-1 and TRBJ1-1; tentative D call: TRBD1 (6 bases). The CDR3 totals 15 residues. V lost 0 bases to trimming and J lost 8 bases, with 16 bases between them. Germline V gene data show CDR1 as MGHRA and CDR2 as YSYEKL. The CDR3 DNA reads TGCGCCAGCAGCCAAGATTGGGCAGGGACAAGGGAAGCTTTCTTT. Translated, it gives CASSQDWAGTREAFF.

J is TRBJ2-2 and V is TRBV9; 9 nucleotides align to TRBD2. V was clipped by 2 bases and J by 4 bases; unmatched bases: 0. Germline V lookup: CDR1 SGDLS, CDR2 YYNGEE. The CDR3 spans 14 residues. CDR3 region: CASSVGLATGELFF. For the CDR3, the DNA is TGTGCCAGCAGCGTGGGACTAGCCACCGGGGAGCTGTTTTTT.

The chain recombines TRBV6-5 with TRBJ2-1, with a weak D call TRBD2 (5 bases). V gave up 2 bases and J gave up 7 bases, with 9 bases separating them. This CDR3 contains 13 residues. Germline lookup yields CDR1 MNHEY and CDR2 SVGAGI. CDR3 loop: CASSYNLANEQFF. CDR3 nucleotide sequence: TGTGCCAGCAGTTACAATCTAGCAAATGAGCAGTTCTTC.

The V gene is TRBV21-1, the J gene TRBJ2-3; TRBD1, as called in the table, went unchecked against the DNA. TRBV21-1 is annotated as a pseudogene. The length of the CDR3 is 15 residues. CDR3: CASSSPGQGTDTQYF. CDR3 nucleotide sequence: TGTGCCAGCAGCTCCCCGGGACAGGGCACAGATACGCAGTATTTT.

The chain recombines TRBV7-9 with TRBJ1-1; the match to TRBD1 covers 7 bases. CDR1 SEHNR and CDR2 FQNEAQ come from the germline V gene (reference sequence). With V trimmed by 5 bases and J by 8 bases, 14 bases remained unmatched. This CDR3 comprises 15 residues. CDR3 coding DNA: TGTGCCAGCAGCCCCCCCAAGATTCAGACAGGGGAAGCTTTCTTT. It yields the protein CASSPPKIQTGEAFF.

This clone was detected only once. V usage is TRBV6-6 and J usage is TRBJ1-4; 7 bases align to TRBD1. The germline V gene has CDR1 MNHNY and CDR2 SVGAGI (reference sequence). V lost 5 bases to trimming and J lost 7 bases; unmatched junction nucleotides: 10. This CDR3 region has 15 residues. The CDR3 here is CASSGRQGKIEKLFF. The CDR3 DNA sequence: TGTGCCAGCAGTGGTCGACAGGGAAAAATTGAAAAACTGTTTTTT.

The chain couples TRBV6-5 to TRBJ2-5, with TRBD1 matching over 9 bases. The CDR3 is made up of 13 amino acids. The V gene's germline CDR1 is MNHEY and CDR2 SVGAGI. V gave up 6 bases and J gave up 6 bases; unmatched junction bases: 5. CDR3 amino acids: CASRGTGRQTQYF. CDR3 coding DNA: TGTGCCAGCAGAGGGACAGGGCGACAGACCCAGTACTTC.

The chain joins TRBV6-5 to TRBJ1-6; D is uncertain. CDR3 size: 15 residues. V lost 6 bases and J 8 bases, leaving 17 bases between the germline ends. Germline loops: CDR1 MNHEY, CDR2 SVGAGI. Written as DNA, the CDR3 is TGTGCCAGCAGCCCCGATCAGCGATCCTATTCACCCCTCCACTTT. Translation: CASSPDQRSYSPLHF.

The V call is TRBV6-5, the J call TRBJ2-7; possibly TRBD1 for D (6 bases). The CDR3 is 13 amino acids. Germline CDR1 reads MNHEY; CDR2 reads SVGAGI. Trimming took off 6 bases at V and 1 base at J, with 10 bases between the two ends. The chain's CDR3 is CASSRGQSYEQYV. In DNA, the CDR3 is TGTGCCAGCAGCCGCGGACAGTCCTACGAGCAGTACGTC.

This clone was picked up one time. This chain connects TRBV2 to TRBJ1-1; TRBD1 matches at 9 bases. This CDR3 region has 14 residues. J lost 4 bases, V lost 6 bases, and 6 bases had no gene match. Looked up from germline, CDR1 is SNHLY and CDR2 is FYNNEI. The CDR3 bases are TGTGCCAGCAGCGGGACAGGGAGGGTCACTGAAGCTTTCTTT. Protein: CASSGTGRVTEAFF.

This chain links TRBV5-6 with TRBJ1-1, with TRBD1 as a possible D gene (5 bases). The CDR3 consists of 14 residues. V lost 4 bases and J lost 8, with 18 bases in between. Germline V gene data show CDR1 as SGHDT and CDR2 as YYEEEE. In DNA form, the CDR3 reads TGTGCCAGCAGCCTCGAAGGAGGCCGGGGGGAAGCTTTCTTT. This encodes CASSLEGGRGEAFF.

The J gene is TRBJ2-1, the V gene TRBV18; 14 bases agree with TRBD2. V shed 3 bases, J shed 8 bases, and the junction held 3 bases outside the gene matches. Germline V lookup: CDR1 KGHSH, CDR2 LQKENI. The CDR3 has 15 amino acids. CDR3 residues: CASSPGTSGGYEQFF. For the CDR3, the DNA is TGTGCCAGCTCACCCGGGACTAGCGGGGGCTATGAGCAGTTCTTC.

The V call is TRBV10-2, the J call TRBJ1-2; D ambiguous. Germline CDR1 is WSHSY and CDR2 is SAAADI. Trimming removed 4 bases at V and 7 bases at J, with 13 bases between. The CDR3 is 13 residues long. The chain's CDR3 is CASSGAGARGYTF. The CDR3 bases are TGCGCCAGCAGTGGGGCGGGAGCCCGTGGCTACACCTTC.

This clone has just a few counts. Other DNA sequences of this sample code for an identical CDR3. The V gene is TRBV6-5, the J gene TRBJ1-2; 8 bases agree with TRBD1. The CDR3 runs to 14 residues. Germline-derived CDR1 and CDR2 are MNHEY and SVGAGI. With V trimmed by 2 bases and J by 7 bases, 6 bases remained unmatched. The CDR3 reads CASSYTGQGAGYTF. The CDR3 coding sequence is TGTGCCAGCAGTTACACCGGACAGGGAGCTGGCTACACCTTC.

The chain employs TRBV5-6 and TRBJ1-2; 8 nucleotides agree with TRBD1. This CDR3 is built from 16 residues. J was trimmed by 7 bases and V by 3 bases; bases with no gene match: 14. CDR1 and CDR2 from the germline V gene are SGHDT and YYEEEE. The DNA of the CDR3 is TGTGCCAGCAGCTCATGGCCTAGGACAGGGCAACCTGGCTACACCTTC. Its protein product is CASSSWPRTGQPGYTF.

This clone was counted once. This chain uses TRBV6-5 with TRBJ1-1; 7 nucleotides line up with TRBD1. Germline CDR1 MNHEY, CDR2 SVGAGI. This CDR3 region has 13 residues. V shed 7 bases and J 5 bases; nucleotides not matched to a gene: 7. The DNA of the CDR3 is TGTGCCAGCATGACAGGGCTGGGTACTGAAGCTTTCTTT. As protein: CASMTGLGTEAFF.

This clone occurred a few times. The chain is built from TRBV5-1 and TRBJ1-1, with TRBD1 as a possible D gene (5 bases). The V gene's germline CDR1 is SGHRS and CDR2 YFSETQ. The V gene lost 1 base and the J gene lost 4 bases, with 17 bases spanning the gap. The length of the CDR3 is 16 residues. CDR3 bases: TGCGCCAGCAGCTTGTACCAGGGCGGGGGAATCACTGAAGCTTTCTTT. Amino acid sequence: CASSLYQGGGITEAFF.

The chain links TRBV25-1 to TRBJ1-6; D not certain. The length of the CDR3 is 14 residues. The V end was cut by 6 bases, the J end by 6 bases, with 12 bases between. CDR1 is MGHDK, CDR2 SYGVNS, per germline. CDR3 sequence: CASRPQRPNSPLHF. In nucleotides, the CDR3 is TGTGCCAGCAGGCCACAGAGACCTAATTCACCCCTCCACTTT.

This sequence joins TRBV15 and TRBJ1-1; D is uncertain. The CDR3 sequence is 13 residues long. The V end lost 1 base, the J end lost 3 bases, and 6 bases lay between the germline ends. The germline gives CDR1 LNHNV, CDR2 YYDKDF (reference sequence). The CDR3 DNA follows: TGTGCCACCAGCAGAGCGGAGTACACTGAAGCTTTCTTT. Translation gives CATSRAEYTEAFF.